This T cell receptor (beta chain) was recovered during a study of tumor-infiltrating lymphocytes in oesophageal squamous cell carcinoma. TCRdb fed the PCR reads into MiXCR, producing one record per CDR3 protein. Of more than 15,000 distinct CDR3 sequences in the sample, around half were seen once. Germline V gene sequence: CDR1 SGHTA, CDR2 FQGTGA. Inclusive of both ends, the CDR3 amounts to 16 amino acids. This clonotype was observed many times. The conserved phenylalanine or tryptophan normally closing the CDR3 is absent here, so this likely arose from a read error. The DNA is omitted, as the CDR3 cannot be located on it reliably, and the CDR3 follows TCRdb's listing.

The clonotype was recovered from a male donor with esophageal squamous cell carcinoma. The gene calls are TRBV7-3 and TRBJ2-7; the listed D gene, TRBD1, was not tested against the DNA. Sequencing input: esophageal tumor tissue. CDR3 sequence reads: CASSLIGGADGYTFGS.